These T cell receptor beta chains were read from a single sample in a study of CD8 T cells in Susac syndrome. TCRdb re-called the immunoSEQ multiplex PCR reads with MiXCR, one entry per CDR3 protein. Of hundreds of thousands of distinct CDR3 sequences in the sample, 94% were seen once. Sequences were obtained from CD4+ T cells from PBMCs. Every receptor here comes from a human donor with Susac syndrome. Both conserved end residues are part of each CDR3. A D gene is named only where the DNA matches it firmly. A row's size may be missing; if present it is once, few, many or a size class.

-	-	13	TRBV11-2	TRBJ2-7	TGTGCCAGCAGCTTAGATCATAGTAACTTTCCGTACTTC	CASSLDHSNFPYF
-	-	14	TRBV5-1	TRBJ2-7	TGCGCCAGCAGCTTGTTCGTGGGCTCCTACGAGCAGTACTTC	CASSLFVGSYEQYF
-	-	17	TRBV19	TRBJ1-5	TGTGCCAGTAGTATAGACACTTCCGACACCGGCAATCAGCCCCAGCATTTT	CASSIDTSDTGNQPQHF
-	-	16	TRBV6-5	TRBJ1-1	TGTGCCAGCAGTTACCTGTCGATAGGGGCGAACACTGAAGCTTTCTTT	CASSYLSIGANTEAFF
TRBD2	-	15	TRBV28	TRBJ2-4	TGTGCCAGCGGTAAAGCGGGGGAAGCCAAAAACATTCAGTACTTC	CASGKAGEAKNIQYF
TRBD1	-	16	TRBV10-3	TRBJ1-1	TGTGCCATCAGTGGCGGTGCAGGGGGCGGAATCACTGAAGCTTTCTTT	CAISGGAGGGITEAFF
-	-	15	TRBV7-9	TRBJ1-2	TGTGCCAGCAGCTTAGCGGGTCAAACTAACTATGGCTACACCTTC	CASSLAGQTNYGYTF
TRBD2	-	13	TRBV7-2	TRBJ2-3	TGTGCCAGCAGCCGGCCGGCGGGGGGTCCTTTGTATTTT	CASSRPAGGPLYF
-	-	15	TRBV20-1	TRBJ1-2	TGCAGTGCTAGTGCGCTGAAAGGGGGGCTCTATGGCTACACCTTC	CSASALKGGLYGYTF
TRBD2	-	15	TRBV5-4	TRBJ2-3	TGTGCCAGCAAGGCGGGGGGGCTTGCGACAGATACGCAGTATTTT	CASKAGGLATDTQYF
TRBD1	-	15	TRBV12-3/TRBV12-4	TRBJ1-2	TGTGCCAGCAGTGCCTCCGGGACAGGAGACTATGGCTACACCTTC	CASSASGTGDYGYTF
TRBD1	-	13	TRBV12-3/TRBV12-4	TRBJ1-1	TGTGCCAGCATCCCCGACAGGGGGACTGAAGCTTTCTTT	CASIPDRGTEAFF
TRBD1	few	14	TRBV5-4	TRBJ2-7	TGTGCCAGCAGCGACCGGACAGGGGGCGGGGAGCAGTACTTC	CASSDRTGGGEQYF
-	-	15	TRBV4-3	TRBJ1-1	TGCGCCAGCAGCCAAGAACCCGGGACGAACACTGAAGCTTTCTTT	CASSQEPGTNTEAFF
TRBD1	once	13	TRBV20-1	TRBJ2-7	TGCAGTGCTGACACGGACAGGGCCGCCGAGCAGTACTTC	CSADTDRAAEQYF
-	once	15	TRBV10-3	TRBJ2-7	TGTGCCATCAGTGATGGGGCAGGGTTATCCTACGAGCAGTACTTC	CAISDGAGLSYEQYF
TRBD1	-	16	TRBV10-2	TRBJ2-1	TGCGCCAGCAGGGGTGGGTCTGGACAGGCCTACAATGAGCAGTTCTTC	CASRGGSGQAYNEQFF
-	once	14	TRBV6-4	TRBJ1-2	TGTGCCAGCAGTGTCTTCGGCGGAAACTATGGCTACACCTTC	CASSVFGGNYGYTF
-	-	15	TRBV9	TRBJ1-1	TGTGCCAGCAGCGTAGAGGCCGGTCTAGTCACTGAAGCTTTCTTT	CASSVEAGLVTEAFF
-	-	12	TRBV6-6	TRBJ2-5	TGTGCCGGCTCCAGGGGAACGGAGACCCAGTACTTC	CAGSRGTETQYF
-	-	19	TRBV21-1	TRBJ1-5	TGTGCCAGCAGCAAAGGTCGGTATACCGGGACAGGCTTAAATCAGCCCCAGCATTTT	CASSKGRYTGTGLNQPQHF
-	-	16	TRBV15	TRBJ1-6	TGTGCCACCAGCAGAGATCAGGGACCGACGAATTCACCCCTCCACTTT	CATSRDQGPTNSPLHF
TRBD1	-	13	TRBV30	TRBJ1-2	TGTGCCTGGAGCACCGGGACAGGCAGCGGCTACACCTTC	CAWSTGTGSGYTF
-	-	16	TRBV5-1	TRBJ2-2	TGCGCCAGCAGCTTGGACTTACCCTCGAACACCGGGGAGCTGTTTTTT	CASSLDLPSNTGELFF
TRBD1	-	13	TRBV12-5	TRBJ1-2	TGTGCTAGTGGCTTGGGACAGACCTATGGCTACACCTTC	CASGLGQTYGYTF
-	-	11	TRBV29-1	TRBJ1-1	TGCAGCGTTGATTGGGGAGCTGAAGCTTTCTTT	CSVDWGAEAFF
-	once	14	TRBV7-2	TRBJ1-1	TGTGCCAGCAGCTTAGGGGGGGCATACCTTGAAGCTTTCTTT	CASSLGGAYLEAFF
-	-	13	TRBV7-6	TRBJ1-5	TGTGCCAGCAGCCGGGCCAAGGGGGAACCCCAGCATTTT	CASSRAKGEPQHF